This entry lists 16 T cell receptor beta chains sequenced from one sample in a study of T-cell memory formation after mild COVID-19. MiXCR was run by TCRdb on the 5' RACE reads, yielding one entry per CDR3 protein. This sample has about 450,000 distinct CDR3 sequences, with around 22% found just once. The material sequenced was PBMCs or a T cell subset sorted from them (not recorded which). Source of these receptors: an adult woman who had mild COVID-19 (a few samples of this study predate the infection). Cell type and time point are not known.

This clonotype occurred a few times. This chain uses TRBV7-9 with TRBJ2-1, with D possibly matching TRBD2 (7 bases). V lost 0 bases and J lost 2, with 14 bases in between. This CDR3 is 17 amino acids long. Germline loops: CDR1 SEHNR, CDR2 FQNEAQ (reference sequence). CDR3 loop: CASSLAGGAGTYNEQFF. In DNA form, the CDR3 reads TGTGCCAGCAGCTTAGCAGGGGGGGCCGGAACCTACAATGAGCAGTTCTTC.

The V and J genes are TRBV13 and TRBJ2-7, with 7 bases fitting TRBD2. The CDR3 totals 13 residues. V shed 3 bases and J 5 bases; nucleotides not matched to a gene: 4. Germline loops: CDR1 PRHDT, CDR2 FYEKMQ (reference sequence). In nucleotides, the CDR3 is TGTGCCAGCAGCTTGGGAGGGACCCACGAGCAGTACTTC. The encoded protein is CASSLGGTHEQYF.

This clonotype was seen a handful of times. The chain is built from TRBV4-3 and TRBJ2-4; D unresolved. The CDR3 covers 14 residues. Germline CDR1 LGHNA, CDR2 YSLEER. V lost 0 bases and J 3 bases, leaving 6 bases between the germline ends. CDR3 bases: TGCGCCAGCAGCCAAGATTTGGTCAAAAACATTCAGTACTTC. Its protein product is CASSQDLVKNIQYF.

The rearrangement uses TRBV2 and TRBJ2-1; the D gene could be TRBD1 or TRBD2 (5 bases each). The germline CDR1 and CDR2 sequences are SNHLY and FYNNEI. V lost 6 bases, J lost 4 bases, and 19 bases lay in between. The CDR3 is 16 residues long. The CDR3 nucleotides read TGTGCCAGCAGGCAAACCGGGACGGAGATTTACAATGAGCAGTTCTTC. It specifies CASRQTGTEIYNEQFF.

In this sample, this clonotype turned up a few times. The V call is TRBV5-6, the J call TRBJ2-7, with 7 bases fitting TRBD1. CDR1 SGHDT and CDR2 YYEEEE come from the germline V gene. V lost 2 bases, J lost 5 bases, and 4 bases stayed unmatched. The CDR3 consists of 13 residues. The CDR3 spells CASSLRGPDEQYF. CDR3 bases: TGTGCCAGCAGCTTAAGGGGGCCCGACGAGCAGTACTTC.

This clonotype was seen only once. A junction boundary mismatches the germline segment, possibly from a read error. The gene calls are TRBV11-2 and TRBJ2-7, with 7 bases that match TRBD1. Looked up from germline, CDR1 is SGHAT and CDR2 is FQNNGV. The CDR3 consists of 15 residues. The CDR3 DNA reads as TGTGGCAGCAGCTTCCGACAGGGCCCCCCCTACGAGCAGTACTTC. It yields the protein CGSSFRQGPPYEQYF.

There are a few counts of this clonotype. For the CDR3, the DNA is TGTGCCAGCAGTGAAGGGGGCAGTGACGAGCAGTACTTC. Protein: CASSEGGSDEQYF. The rearrangement uses TRBV2 and TRBJ2-7; D might be TRBD1 (5 bases). Per germline, CDR1 SNHLY and CDR2 FYNNEI. Trimming cost V 1 base and J 5 bases, with 9 bases left between them. The CDR3 covers 13 residues.

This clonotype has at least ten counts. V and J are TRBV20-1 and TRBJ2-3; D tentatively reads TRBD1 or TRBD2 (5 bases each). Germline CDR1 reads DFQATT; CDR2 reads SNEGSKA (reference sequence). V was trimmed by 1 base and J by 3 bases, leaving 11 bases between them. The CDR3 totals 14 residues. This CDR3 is CSARGWGSTDTQYF. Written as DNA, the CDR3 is TGCAGTGCTAGAGGTTGGGGGAGTACAGATACGCAGTATTTT.

The CDR3, as DNA: TGTGCCACCAGGGCCGGGCAGTTCTCCTACAATGAGCAGTTCTTC. The encoded protein is CATRAGQFSYNEQFF. The V gene is TRBV24-1, the J gene TRBJ2-1; D is unclear. This CDR3 spans 15 amino acids. V dropped 7 bases and J dropped 0 bases, with 12 bases sitting between them. Germline V gives CDR1 KGHDR, CDR2 SFDVKD.

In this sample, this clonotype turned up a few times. In DNA, the CDR3 is TGTGCCAGCACCCACTCCCAGGCGGGCTCCTACAATGAGCAGTTCTTC. Protein sequence: CASTHSQAGSYNEQFF. The chain is built from TRBV6-2 or TRBV6-3 and TRBJ2-1, with D maybe TRBD2 (5 bases). V lost 7 bases and J lost 0, with 16 bases in between. Germline V gene lookup returns CDR1 MNHEY and CDR2 SVGEGT. The CDR3 contains 16 residues.

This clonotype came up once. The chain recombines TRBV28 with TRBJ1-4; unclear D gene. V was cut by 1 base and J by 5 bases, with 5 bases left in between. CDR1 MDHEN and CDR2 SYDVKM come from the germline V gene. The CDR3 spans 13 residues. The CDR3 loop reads CASSLSVNEKLFF. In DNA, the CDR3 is TGTGCCAGCAGTTTATCAGTCAATGAAAAACTGTTTTTT.

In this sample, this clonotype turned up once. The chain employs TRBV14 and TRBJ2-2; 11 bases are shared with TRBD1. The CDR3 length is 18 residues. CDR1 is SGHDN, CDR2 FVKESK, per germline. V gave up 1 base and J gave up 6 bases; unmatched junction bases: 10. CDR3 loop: CASSQGGQGDLRSGELFF. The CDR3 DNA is TGTGCCAGCAGCCAAGGGGGACAGGGGGACCTGAGGTCCGGGGAGCTGTTTTTT.

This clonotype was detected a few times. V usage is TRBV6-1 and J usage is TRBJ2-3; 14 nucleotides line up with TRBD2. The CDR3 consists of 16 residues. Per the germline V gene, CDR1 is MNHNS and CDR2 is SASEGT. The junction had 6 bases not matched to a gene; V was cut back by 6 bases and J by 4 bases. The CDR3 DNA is TGTGCCAGCAGCCAGACTAGCGGGGGGGCCTCAGATACGCAGTATTTT. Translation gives CASSQTSGGASDTQYF.

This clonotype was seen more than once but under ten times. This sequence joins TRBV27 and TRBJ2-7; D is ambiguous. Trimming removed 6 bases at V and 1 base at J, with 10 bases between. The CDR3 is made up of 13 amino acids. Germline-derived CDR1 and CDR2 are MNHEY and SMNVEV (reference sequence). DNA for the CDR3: TGTGCCAGCAGCCTAGATGCTTCCTACGAGCAGTACTTC. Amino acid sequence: CASSLDASYEQYF.

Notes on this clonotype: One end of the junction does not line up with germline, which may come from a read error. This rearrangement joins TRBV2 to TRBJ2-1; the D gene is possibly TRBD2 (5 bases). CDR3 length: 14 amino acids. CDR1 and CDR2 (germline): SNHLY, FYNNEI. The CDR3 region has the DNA TGTGCCAGCAGGGACCCCGGCCCCACTAGTGGTCGGATCTTC. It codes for CASRDPGPTSGRIF.

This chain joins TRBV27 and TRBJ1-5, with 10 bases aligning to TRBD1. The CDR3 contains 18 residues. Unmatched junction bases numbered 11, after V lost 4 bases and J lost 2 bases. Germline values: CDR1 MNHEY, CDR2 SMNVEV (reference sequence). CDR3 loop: CASSSEGTGVTGNQPQHF. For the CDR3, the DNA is TGTGCCAGCAGTTCAGAAGGGACAGGGGTCACGGGCAATCAGCCCCAGCATTTT.